The clone carrying this TCR beta chain was seen repeatedly, ten times or more. Its cognate antigen is unknown. The diagnoses drew upon clinical symptoms, serum thyroxine and TRAb, thyroid ultrasound and orbital computed tomography. This record comes from a study of T cells in Graves' hyperthyroidism and ophthalmopathy. V lost 6 bases to trimming and J lost 8 bases; unmatched junction nucleotides: 4. CDR3 length equals 13 residues. Germline V gene lookup returns CDR1 SNHLY and CDR2 FYNNEI. Amplification targeted TCR beta CDR3 regions from RNA transcripts. The HTBI primer set served for first-round RT-PCR of the TCR CDR3. TCRdb analysed the multiplex PCR reads with MiXCR anew, one entry per CDR3 protein. The table lists over 650,000 distinct CDR3 sequences, about 45% of them singletons. Findings and limits, study-wide: A model built on 13 V-J features separated ophthalmopathy from stable hyperthyroidism. Most thyroid clonotypes that were expanded above 0.001 also turned up in blood.

Sequenced sample: peripheral blood or thyroid tissue (not recorded which). The receptor was isolated from an adult man with Graves' disease, either hyperthyroidism or ophthalmopathy (not recorded which). The V and J genes are TRBV2 and TRBJ1-4, with 9 bases that match TRBD1. The CDR3 loop is CASSEGQGEKLFF. CDR3 nucleotide sequence: TGTGCCAGCAGCGAGGGACAGGGAGAAAAACTGTTTTTT. The whole variable domain, filled in from reference TRBV2 and TRBJ1-4, reads EPEVTQTPSHQVTQMGQEVILRCVPISNHLYFYWYRQILGQKVEFLVSFYNNEISEKSEIFDDQFSVERPDGSNFTLKIRSTKLEDSAMYFCASSEGQGEKLFFGSGTQLSVL.